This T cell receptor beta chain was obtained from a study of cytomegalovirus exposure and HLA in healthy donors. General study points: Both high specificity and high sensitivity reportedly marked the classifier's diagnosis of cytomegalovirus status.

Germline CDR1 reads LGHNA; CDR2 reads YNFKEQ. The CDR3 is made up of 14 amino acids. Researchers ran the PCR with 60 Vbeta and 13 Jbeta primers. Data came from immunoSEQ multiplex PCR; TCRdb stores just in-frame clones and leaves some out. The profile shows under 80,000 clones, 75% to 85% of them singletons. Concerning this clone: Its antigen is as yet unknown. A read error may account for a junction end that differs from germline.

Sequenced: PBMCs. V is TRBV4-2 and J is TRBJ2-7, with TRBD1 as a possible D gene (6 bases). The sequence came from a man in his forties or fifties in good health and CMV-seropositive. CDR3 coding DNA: TGTGCCAGCAGCCGAGAACAGGGAACCTACGAGCAGTGCTTC. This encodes CASSREQGTYEQCF.